A single sample is the source of the 26 T cell receptor beta chains below, sequenced in a study of blood T cell repertoires in COVID-19. The protocol was immunoSEQ multiplex PCR, while the TCRdb copy is restricted to in-frame clones and leaves out a portion. The sample carries approximately 250,000 clones, about 80% recorded once. Sequences were obtained from peripheral blood. These receptors were collected from a human donor in a cohort sampled during active COVID-19.

This clone was detected a few times. This chain connects TRBV2 to TRBJ2-1, with 15 bases matching TRBD2. V lost 6 bases to trimming and J lost 10 bases; unmatched junction nucleotides: 10. Germline-derived CDR1 and CDR2 are SNHLY and FYNNEI. The CDR3 totals 16 residues. DNA of the CDR3: TGTGCCAGCAGCAACGGACTAGCGGGGGGGCCATGGGAGCAGTTCTTC. This gives the protein CASSNGLAGGPWEQFF.

The chain carries TRBV27 and TRBJ1-5, with 9 bases identical to TRBD1. The V gene's germline CDR1 is MNHEY and CDR2 SMNVEV (reference sequence). J was trimmed by 7 bases and V by 5 bases; bases with no gene match: 15. The CDR3 runs 17 residues. The CDR3 loop reads CASSPAPGTGLGQPQHF. CDR3 DNA: TGTGCCAGCAGTCCGGCTCCCGGGACAGGGTTGGGGCAGCCCCAGCATTTT.

The J gene is TRBJ2-7, the V gene TRBV9, with 12 bases that match TRBD2. J was trimmed by 5 bases and V by 4 bases; bases with no gene match: 13. Germline CDR1 SGDLS, CDR2 YYNGEE. The CDR3 is 17 residues long. The CDR3 coding sequence is TGTGCCAGCAGCCGCGAAATAACGACTAGCGGGAGCCACGAGCAGTACTTC. Translation: CASSREITTSGSHEQYF. Variable domain in full (rest from reference TRBV9 and TRBJ2-7): DSGVTQTPKHLITATGQRVTLRCSPRSGDLSVYWYQQSLDQGLQFLIQYYNGEERAKGNILERFSAQQFPDLHSELNLSSLELGDSALYFCASSREITTSGSHEQYFGPGTRLTVT.

The chain links TRBV15 to TRBJ1-1; D might be TRBD1 (6 bases). Germline CDR1 LNHNV, CDR2 YYDKDF (reference sequence). V was pared by 0 bases and J by 1 base, with 9 bases between. There are 15 residues in the CDR3. The CDR3 here is CATSRDRGGNTEAFF. CDR3 sequence (DNA): TGTGCCACCAGCAGAGACAGGGGTGGGAACACTGAAGCTTTCTTT.

The chain links TRBV5-1 to TRBJ2-1; TRBD2 matches 9 bases. Germline CDR1 reads SGHRS; CDR2 reads YFSETQ. The CDR3 covers 15 residues. V lost 7 bases and J lost 8; bases outside the gene matches: 13. The CDR3 loop is CASYALLAGGDEQFF. The CDR3 region has the DNA TGCGCCAGCTATGCCTTACTAGCGGGTGGTGATGAGCAGTTCTTC. Full variable domain (rest looked up from reference TRBV5-1 and TRBJ2-1): KAGVTQTPRYLIKTRGQQVTLSCSPISGHRSVSWYQQTPGQGLQFLFEYFSETQRNKGNFPGRFSGRQFSNSRSEMNVSTLELGDSALYLCASYALLAGGDEQFFGPGTRLTVL.

The DNA for the CDR3 is TGTGCCAGCAGTGAAGAGGGACAGGGGCTCGGTTCACCCCTCCACTTT. Translation: CASSEEGQGLGSPLHF. V and J are TRBV6-1 and TRBJ1-6; 10 nucleotides line up with TRBD1. In germline, CDR1 is MNHNS, CDR2 SASEGT. V trimming: 1 base; J trimming: 9 bases; junction bases outside the gene matches: 6. The CDR3 length is 16 residues.

The CDR3 coding sequence is TGTGCCAGTAGTATAGTGGGGCTAGCCAAAAACATTCAGTACTTC. Amino acid sequence: CASSIVGLAKNIQYF. The chain carries TRBV19 and TRBJ2-4; a weak D match, TRBD1 (5 bases). The ends were cut back, 1 base at V and 0 bases at J, with 7 bases in the middle. Per germline, CDR1 LNHDA and CDR2 SQIVND (reference sequence). The CDR3 is made up of 15 amino acids.

The chain carries TRBV5-4 and TRBJ2-6; 10 bases line up with TRBD2. Trimming at V came to 0 bases and at J to 2 bases, leaving 11 bases not matched to a gene. The CDR3 has 20 amino acids. Germline V gene data show CDR1 as SGHNT and CDR2 as YYREEE (reference sequence). The CDR3 sequence is CASSLDLEREGLPGANVLTF. The CDR3 DNA reads TGTGCCAGCAGCTTGGATCTTGAGCGGGAGGGCCTCCCTGGGGCCAACGTCCTGACTTTC.

The V and J genes are TRBV19 and TRBJ1-3, with 9 nucleotides matching TRBD1. V was clipped by 4 bases and J by 0 bases; unmatched bases: 4. Germline V gene sequence: CDR1 LNHDA, CDR2 SQIVND (reference sequence). This CDR3 has 16 residues. CDR3 protein: CASSTGQGSSGNTIYF. The CDR3, as DNA: TGTGCCAGTAGTACGGGACAGGGAAGCTCTGGAAACACCATATATTTT.

The chain is built from TRBV19 and TRBJ1-4, with D possibly matching TRBD1 (6 bases). There are 17 residues in the CDR3. Germline assignment: CDR1 LNHDA and CDR2 SQIVND (reference sequence). The V end lost 4 bases, the J end lost 8 bases, and 23 bases lay between the germline ends. The CDR3 DNA follows: TGTGCCAGTAGTACCCAAACCCTGACAGGTTCGCGCGAAAAACTGTTTTTT. It specifies CASSTQTLTGSREKLFF.

The chain has TRBV7-6 and TRBJ1-4; D not certain. V lost 6 bases and J 1 base, leaving 15 bases between the germline ends. Germline CDR1 SGHVS, CDR2 FNYEAQ. CDR3 length: 16 amino acids. DNA for the CDR3: TGTGCCAGCAGATCCCACAGCCGTAAAACTAATGAAAAACTGTTTTTT. Its protein is CASRSHSRKTNEKLFF.

V is TRBV19 and J is TRBJ1-6; D perhaps matches TRBD1 (6 bases). The CDR3 loop spans 14 amino acids. V dropped 2 bases and J dropped 8 bases, with 10 bases sitting between them. The V gene's germline CDR1 is LNHDA and CDR2 SQIVND (reference sequence). In nucleotides, the CDR3 is TGTGCCAGTAGTATACTGGGGGCCGATTCACCCCTCCACTTT. This sequence encodes CASSILGADSPLHF. Supplemented by reference TRBV19 and TRBJ1-6, the full variable domain reads DGGITQSPKYLFRKEGQNVTLSCEQNLNHDAMYWYRQDPGQGLRLIYYSQIVNDFQKGDIAEGYSVSREKKESFPLTVTSAQKNPTAFYLCASSILGADSPLHFGNGTRLTVT.

V gene TRBV5-1 combines with J gene TRBJ2-1, with TRBD2 identical over 15 bases. The CDR3 spans 15 residues. With 5 bases clipped from V and 8 bases from J, the junction kept 5 bases outside the gene matches. Germline V gene sequence: CDR1 SGHRS, CDR2 YFSETQ. In DNA, the CDR3 is TGCGCCAGCAGACACGGACTAGCGGGAGGGGATGAGCAGTTCTTC. This gives the protein CASRHGLAGGDEQFF.

The rearrangement joins TRBV6-6 to TRBJ1-5, with D perhaps matching TRBD1 (5 bases). With 0 bases removed from V and 3 bases from J, the gap between germline ends came to 9 bases. This CDR3 contains 15 residues. Germline V gene data show CDR1 as MNHNY and CDR2 as SVGAGI (reference sequence). The CDR3 is CASSYSQGYNQPQHF. The CDR3, as DNA: TGTGCCAGCAGTTACTCCCAGGGATACAATCAGCCCCAGCATTTT.

V usage is TRBV5-1 and J usage is TRBJ2-7; D might be TRBD2 (6 bases). The V end lost 4 bases, the J end lost 3 bases, and 26 bases lay between the germline ends. In germline, CDR1 is SGHRS, CDR2 YFSETQ. This CDR3 comprises 18 residues. The CDR3 nucleotides read TGCGCCAGCAGCCCGAACCTGGGGTGGGAAGGAGGGTACTACGAGCAGTACTTC. Translating gives CASSPNLGWEGGYYEQYF.

This chain links TRBV5-1 with TRBJ1-4; unclear D gene. CDR1 SGHRS and CDR2 YFSETQ come from the germline V gene. The germline V and J ends were trimmed by 4 bases and 8 bases, with 27 bases remaining between them. The CDR3 is 18 residues long. For the CDR3, the DNA is TGCGCCAGCAGCCGGGATCCCCCGACGGCGAATCGGAAGGAAAAACTGTTTTTT. Protein sequence: CASSRDPPTANRKEKLFF.

The V and J genes are TRBV4-3 and TRBJ2-1; D gene uncertain. Germline loops: CDR1 LGHNA, CDR2 YSLEER. The CDR3 contains 17 residues. V lost 0 bases and J 0 bases, leaving 12 bases between the germline ends. The CDR3 sequence is CASSQDPYESSYNEQFF. CDR3 nucleotides: TGCGCCAGCAGCCAAGACCCATACGAGAGCTCCTACAATGAGCAGTTCTTC.

This chain connects TRBV15 to TRBJ2-7, with a weak D call TRBD1 (5 bases). This CDR3 is 17 amino acids long. V was trimmed by 0 bases and J by 5 bases, leaving 20 bases between them. Per germline, CDR1 LNHNV and CDR2 YYDKDF (reference sequence). The CDR3 protein is CATSRDLRRQGNNEQYF. CDR3 nucleotides: TGTGCCACCAGCAGAGATTTGCGGCGGCAGGGTAATAACGAGCAGTACTTC.

Written as DNA, the CDR3 is TGTGCCAGCAGGGGGGGGACCCGGAGCTCCTACGAGCAGTACTTC. Its protein product is CASRGGTRSSYEQYF. The chain uses TRBV6-5 and TRBJ2-7, with 7 bases fitting TRBD2. CDR1 MNHEY and CDR2 SVGAGI come from the germline V gene. The CDR3 is made up of 15 amino acids. V shed 6 bases, J shed 0 bases, and the junction held 8 bases outside the gene matches.

The chain uses TRBV6-2 or TRBV6-3 and TRBJ1-6, with D possibly matching TRBD1 (6 bases). Germline-derived CDR1 and CDR2 are MNHEY and SVGEGT. The ends were cut back, 0 bases at V and 12 bases at J, with 15 bases in the middle. The CDR3 covers 15 residues. The CDR3 loop reads CASSYSGQRAGPLHF. CDR3 sequence (DNA): TGTGCCAGCAGTTACTCTGGACAGCGCGCTGGACCCCTCCACTTT.

This rearrangement joins TRBV7-3 to TRBJ1-2; 8 nucleotides agree with TRBD1. CDR3 size: 14 residues. Germline-derived CDR1 and CDR2 are SGHTA and FQGTGA. V lost 5 bases, J lost 6 bases, and 8 bases stayed unmatched. CDR3 bases: TGTGCCAGCAGCGCCACCGGGACAGGCGATGGCTACACCTTC. Protein: CASSATGTGDGYTF.

The rearrangement uses TRBV6-5 and TRBJ1-5, with D tentatively TRBD1 (5 bases). Trimming left V 4 bases short and J 2 bases short, with 6 bases between. Per the germline V gene, CDR1 is MNHEY and CDR2 is SVGAGI. The CDR3 consists of 13 residues. The CDR3 sequence: CASSSRGNQPQHF. The CDR3 DNA is TGTGCCAGCAGTTCCAGGGGCAATCAGCCCCAGCATTTT.

The rearrangement links TRBV6-6 to TRBJ2-1; 10 bases map to TRBD1. There are 13 residues in the CDR3. V trimming: 8 bases; J trimming: 6 bases; junction bases outside the gene matches: 4. In germline, CDR1 is MNHNY, CDR2 SVGAGI (reference sequence). The CDR3, as DNA: TGTGCCAGCCAAAGGGACAGGGGCAATGAGCAGTTCTTC. Translated: CASQRDRGNEQFF.

A few counts support this clone. The V gene is TRBV5-1, the J gene TRBJ1-2, with TRBD1 identical over 9 bases. J gave up 7 bases and V 1 base, and 11 bases lay outside the gene matches. The germline V gene encodes CDR1 SGHRS and CDR2 YFSETQ. The CDR3 sequence is 16 residues long. The chain's CDR3 is CASSLSGQGSSAGYTF. In DNA form, the CDR3 reads TGCGCCAGCAGCTTGTCGGGACAGGGATCGTCTGCTGGCTACACCTTC.

On this clone: The same CDR3 can be traced to other DNA sequences in this sample. This chain's CDR3 is CASSLSAGGTEAFF. CDR3 sequence (DNA): TGTGCCAGCAGTTTATCCGCAGGGGGCACTGAAGCTTTCTTT. The chain recombines TRBV28 with TRBJ1-1; TRBD1 matches 7 bases. V lost 1 base, J lost 4 bases, and 3 bases stayed unmatched. The CDR3 covers 14 residues. Germline assignment: CDR1 MDHEN and CDR2 SYDVKM.

The V and J genes are TRBV29-1 and TRBJ2-7; D is ambiguous. Germline V CDR1 and CDR2: SQVTM, ANQGSEA. The V gene lost 1 base and the J gene lost 3 bases, with 7 bases spanning the gap. This CDR3 has 12 residues. The CDR3 nucleotides read TGCAGCGTTGAAGGTCGAGGCTACGAGCAGTACTTC. It encodes CSVEGRGYEQYF.